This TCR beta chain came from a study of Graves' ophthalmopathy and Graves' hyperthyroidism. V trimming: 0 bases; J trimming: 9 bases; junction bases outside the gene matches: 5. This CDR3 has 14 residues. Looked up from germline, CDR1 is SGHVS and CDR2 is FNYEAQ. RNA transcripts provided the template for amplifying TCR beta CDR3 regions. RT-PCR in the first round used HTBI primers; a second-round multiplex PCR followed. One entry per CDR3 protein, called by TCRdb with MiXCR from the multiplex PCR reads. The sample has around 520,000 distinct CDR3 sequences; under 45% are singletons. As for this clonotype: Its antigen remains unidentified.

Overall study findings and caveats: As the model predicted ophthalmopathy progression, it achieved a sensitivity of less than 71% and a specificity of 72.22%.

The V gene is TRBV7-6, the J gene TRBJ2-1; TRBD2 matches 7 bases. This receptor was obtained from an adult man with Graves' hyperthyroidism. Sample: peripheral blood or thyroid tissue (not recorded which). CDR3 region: CASSLAALASEQFF. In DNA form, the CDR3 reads TGTGCCAGCAGCTTAGCGGCACTAGCGAGTGAGCAGTTCTTC. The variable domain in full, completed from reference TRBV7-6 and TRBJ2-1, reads GAGVSQSPRYKVTKRGQDVALRCDPISGHVSLYWYRQALGQGPEFLTYFNYEAQQDKSGLPNDRFSAERPEGSISTLTIQRTEQRDSAMYRCASSLAALASEQFFGPGTRLTVL.